Sequencing of this TCR beta chain was carried out in a study of vaccination effects on CD4 cells after COVID-19. Overall study: Samples gathered post-vaccine arrived a median of 72 days past the second dose.

Clones were read by immunoSEQ multiplex PCR, and TCRdb kept only the in-frame ones, dropping some. Among fewer than 85,000 clones, approximately 76% were seen once, and the ten largest hold 0.8% to 1%. General observations from the study: Late post-vaccination samples showed marked contraction of infection- and vaccine-induced clones.

Within the ViraFEST assay, antigen-specific CD4+ T cells underwent expansion with viral peptide pools prior to sequencing. Researchers isolated CD4+ T cells once roughly nine days of culture had elapsed. BNT162b2 vaccine or mRNA-1273 vaccine was given to participants in two doses. A few million PBMC per well received 10 IU/ml IL-2 and around 11 ug/ml peptides in culture. In the case of this clone: Its antigen is currently unknown.

The CDR3 extends over 15 amino acids. Germline V lookup: CDR1 LNHDA, CDR2 SQIVND (reference sequence). The V end was cut by 9 bases, the J end by 4 bases, with 20 bases between. The source of this sequence is a human donor who received a COVID-19 vaccine. The specimen was CD4+ T cells from PBMCs cultured with HCoV-OC43 spike peptides, collected after COVID-19 vaccination. Subset noted: HCoV-OC43 spike overlapping peptide pool stimulation. V gene TRBV19 combines with J gene TRBJ2-3, with D maybe TRBD1 (7 bases). The CDR3 region is CASSQARRGADTQYF. The CDR3 DNA follows: TGTGCCAGCTCCCAGGCCCGCAGGGGGGCAGATACGCAGTATTTT.